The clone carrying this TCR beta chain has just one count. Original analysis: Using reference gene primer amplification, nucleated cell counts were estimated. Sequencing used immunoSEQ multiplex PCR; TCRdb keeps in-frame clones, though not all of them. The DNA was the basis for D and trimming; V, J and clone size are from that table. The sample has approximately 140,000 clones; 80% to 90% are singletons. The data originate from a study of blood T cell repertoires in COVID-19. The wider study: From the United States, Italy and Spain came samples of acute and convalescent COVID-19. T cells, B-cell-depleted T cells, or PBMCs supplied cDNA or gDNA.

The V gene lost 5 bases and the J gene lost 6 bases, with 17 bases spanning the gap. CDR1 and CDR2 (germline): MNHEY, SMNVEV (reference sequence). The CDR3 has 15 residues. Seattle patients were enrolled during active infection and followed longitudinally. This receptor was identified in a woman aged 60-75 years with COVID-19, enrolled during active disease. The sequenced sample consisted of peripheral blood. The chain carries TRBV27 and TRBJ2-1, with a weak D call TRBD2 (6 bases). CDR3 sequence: CASSLRDGRINEQFF. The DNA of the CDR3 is TGTGCCAGCAGTCTGCGGGACGGCCGTATCAATGAGCAGTTCTTC.